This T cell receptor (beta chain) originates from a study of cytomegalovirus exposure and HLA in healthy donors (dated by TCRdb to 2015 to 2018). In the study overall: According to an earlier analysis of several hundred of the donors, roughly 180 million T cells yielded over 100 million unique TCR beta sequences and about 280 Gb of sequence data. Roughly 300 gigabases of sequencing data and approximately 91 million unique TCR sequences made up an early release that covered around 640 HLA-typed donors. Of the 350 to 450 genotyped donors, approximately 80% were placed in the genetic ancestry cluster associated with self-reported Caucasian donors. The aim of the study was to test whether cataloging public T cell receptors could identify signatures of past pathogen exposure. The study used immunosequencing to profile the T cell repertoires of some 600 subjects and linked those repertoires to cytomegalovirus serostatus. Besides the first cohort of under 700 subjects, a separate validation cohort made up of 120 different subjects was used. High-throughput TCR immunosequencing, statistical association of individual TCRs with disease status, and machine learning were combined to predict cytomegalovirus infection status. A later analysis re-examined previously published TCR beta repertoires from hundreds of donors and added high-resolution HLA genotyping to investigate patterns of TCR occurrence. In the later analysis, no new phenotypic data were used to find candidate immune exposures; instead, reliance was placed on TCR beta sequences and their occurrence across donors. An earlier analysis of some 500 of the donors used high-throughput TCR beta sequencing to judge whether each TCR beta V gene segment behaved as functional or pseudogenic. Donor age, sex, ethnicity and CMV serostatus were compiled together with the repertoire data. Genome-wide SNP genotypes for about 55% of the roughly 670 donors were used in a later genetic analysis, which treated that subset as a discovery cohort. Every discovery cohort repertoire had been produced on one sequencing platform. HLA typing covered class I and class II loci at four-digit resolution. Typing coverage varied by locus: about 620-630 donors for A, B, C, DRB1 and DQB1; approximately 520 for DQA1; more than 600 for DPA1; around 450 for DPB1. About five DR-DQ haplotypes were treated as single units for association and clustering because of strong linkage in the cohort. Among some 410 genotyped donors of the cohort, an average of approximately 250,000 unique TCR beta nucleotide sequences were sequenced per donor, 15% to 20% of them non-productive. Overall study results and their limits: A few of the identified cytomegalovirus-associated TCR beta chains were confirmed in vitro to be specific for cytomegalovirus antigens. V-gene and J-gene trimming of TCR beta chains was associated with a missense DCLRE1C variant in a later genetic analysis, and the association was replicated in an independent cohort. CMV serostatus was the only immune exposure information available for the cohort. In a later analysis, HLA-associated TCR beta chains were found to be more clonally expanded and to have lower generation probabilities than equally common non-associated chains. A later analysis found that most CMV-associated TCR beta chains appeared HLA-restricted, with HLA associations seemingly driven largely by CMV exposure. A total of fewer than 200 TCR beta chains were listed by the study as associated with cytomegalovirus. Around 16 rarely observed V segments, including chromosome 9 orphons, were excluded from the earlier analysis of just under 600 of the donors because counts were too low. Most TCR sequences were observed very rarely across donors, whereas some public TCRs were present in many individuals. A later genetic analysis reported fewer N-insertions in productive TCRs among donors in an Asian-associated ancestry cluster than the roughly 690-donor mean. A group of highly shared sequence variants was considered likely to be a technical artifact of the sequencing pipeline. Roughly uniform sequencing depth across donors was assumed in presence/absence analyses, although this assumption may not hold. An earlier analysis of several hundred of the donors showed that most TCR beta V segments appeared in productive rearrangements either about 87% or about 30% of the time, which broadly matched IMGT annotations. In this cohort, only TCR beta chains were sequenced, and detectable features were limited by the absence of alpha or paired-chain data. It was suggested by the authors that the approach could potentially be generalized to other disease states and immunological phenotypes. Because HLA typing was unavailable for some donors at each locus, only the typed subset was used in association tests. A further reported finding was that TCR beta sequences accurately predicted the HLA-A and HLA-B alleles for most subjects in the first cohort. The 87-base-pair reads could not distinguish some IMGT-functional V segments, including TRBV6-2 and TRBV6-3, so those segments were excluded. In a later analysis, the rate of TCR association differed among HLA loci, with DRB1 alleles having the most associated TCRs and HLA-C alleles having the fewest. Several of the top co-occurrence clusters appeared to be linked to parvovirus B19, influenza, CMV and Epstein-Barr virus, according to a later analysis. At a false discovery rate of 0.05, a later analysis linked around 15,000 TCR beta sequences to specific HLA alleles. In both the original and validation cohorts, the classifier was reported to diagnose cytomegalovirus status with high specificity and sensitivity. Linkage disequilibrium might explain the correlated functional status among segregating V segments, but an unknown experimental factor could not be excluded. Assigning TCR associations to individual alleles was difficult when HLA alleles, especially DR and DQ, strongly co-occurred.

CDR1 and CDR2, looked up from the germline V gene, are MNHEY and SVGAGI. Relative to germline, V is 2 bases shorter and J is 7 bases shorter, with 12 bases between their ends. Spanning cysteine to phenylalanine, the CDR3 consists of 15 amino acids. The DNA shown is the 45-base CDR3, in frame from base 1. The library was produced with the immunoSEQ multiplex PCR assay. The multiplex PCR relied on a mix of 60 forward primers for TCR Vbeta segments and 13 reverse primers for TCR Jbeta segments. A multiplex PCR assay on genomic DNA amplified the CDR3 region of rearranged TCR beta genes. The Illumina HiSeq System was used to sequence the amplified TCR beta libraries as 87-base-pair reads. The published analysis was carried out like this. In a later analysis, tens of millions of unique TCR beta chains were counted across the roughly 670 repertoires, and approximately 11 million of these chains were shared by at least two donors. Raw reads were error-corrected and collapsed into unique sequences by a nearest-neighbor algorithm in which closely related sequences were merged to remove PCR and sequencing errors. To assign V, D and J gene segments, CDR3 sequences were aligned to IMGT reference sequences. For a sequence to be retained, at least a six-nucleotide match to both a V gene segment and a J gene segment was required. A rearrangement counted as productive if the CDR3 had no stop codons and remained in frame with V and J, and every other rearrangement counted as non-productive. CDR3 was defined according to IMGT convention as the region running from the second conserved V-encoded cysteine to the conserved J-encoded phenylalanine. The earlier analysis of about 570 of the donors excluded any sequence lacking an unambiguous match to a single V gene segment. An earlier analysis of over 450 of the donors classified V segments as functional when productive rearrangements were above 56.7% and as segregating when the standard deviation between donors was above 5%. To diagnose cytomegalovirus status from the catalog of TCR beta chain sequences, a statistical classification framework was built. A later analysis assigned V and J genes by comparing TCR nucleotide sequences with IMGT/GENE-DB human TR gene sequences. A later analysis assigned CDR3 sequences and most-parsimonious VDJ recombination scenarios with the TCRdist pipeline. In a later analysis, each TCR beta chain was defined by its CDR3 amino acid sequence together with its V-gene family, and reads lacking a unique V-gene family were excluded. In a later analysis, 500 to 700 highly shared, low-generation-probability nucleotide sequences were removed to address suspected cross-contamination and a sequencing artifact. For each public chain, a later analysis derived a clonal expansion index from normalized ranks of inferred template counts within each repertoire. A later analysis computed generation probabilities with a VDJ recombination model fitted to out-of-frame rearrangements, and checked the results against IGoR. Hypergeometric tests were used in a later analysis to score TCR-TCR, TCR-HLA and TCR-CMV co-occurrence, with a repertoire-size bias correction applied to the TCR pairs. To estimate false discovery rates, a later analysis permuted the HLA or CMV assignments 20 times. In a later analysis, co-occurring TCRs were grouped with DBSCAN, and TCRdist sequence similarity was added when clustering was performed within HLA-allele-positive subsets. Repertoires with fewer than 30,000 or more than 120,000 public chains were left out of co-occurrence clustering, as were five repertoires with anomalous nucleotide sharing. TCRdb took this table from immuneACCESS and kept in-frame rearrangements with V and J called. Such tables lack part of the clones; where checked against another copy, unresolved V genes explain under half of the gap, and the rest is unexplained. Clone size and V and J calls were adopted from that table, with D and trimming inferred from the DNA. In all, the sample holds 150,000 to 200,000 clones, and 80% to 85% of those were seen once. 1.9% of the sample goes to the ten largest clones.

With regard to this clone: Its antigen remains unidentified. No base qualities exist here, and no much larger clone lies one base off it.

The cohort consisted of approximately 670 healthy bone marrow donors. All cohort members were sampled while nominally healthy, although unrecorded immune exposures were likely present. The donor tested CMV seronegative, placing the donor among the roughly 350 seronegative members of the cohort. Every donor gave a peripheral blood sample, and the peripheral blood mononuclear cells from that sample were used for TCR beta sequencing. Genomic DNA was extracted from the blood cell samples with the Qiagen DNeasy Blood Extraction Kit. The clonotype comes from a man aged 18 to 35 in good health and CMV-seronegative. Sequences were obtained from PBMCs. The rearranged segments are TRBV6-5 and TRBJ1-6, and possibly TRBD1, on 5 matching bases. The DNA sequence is TGTGCCAGCAGTTACAGGGGTCTAGGAAATTCACCCCTCCACTTT. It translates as CASSYRGLGNSPLHF.